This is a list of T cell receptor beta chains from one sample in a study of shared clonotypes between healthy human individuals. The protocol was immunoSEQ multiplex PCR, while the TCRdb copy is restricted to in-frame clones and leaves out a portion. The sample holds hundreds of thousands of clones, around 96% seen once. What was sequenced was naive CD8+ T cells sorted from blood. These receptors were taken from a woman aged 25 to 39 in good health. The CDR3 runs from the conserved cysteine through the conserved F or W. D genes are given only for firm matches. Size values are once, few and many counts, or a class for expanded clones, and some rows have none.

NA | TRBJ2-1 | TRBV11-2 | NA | CASSSGDPTGGGNEQFF | TGTGCCAGCAGCAGCGGGGATCCAACAGGGGGTGGCAATGAGCAGTTCTTC
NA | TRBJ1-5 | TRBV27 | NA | CASSLYYGENQPQHF | TGTGCCAGCAGTTTATACTACGGAGAGAATCAGCCCCAGCATTTT
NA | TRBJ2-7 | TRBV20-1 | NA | CSAGNTFEQYF | TGCAGTGCTGGCAACACCTTCGAGCAGTACTTC
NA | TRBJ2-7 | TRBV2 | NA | CASREGTEYEQYF | TGTGCCAGCAGGGAGGGGACGGAATACGAGCAGTACTTC
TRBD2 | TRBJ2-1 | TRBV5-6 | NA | CASSPGLAGEFF | TGTGCCAGCAGCCCTGGACTAGCGGGAGAGTTCTTC
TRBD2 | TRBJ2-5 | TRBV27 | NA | CASSSGLAGAKTQYF | TGTGCCAGCAGTTCTGGACTAGCGGGAGCCAAGACCCAGTACTTC
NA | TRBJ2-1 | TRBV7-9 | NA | CASSLVGNEQFF | TGTGCCAGCAGCTTAGTTGGGAATGAGCAGTTCTTC
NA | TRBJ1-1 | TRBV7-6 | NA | CAIGNGGTEAFF | TGTGCCATCGGGAATGGTGGGACTGAAGCTTTCTTT
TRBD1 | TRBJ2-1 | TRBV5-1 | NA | CASSPTGTGVDDEQFF | TGCGCCAGCAGCCCAACCGGGACAGGGGTGGACGATGAGCAGTTCTTC
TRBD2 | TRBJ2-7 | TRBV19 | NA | CASSSLREYAYEQYF | TGTGCCAGTAGTTCGTTGCGGGAGTACGCCTACGAGCAGTACTTC
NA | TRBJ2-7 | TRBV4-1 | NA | CASSQDRTSGEQYF | TGCGCCAGCAGCCAAGATCGGACTTCCGGGGAGCAGTACTTC
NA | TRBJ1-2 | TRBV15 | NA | CATSRDLGSYGYTF | TGTGCCACCAGCAGAGATCTTGGCTCCTATGGCTACACCTTC
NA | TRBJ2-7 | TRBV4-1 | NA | CASSQARGWDEQYF | TGCGCCAGCAGCCAAGCCAGGGGTTGGGACGAGCAGTACTTC
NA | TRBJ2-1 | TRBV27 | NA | CASSRTQDNEQFF | TGTGCCAGCAGTCGAACGCAAGACAATGAGCAGTTCTTC
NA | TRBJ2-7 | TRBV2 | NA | CASSIWYTYEQYF | TGTGCCAGCAGTATCTGGTACACCTACGAGCAGTACTTC
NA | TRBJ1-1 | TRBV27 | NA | CASSLQGLNTEAFF | TGTGCCAGCAGCCTCCAGGGTTTGAACACTGAAGCTTTCTTT
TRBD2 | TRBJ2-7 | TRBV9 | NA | CASSAGPGLVSYEQYF | TGTGCCAGCAGCGCTGGCCCTGGACTAGTGTCCTACGAGCAGTACTTC
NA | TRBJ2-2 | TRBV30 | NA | CAWSFTNGELFF | TGTGCCTGGAGTTTCACGAACGGGGAGCTGTTTTTT
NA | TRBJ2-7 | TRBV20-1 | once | CSARASYEQYF | TGCAGTGCTAGGGCATCCTACGAGCAGTACTTC
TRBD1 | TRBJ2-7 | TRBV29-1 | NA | CSATGTGVPYEQYF | TGCAGCGCTACCGGGACAGGGGTCCCCTACGAGCAGTACTTC
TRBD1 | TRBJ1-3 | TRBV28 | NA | CASSLIDRGLGNTIYF | TGTGCCAGCAGTTTGATCGACAGGGGGCTTGGAAACACCATATATTTT
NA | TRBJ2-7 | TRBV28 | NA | CASSLSWAGYEQYF | TGTGCCAGCAGTTTATCCTGGGCCGGCTACGAGCAGTACTTC
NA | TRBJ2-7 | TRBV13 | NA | CASSLQVPYEQYF | TGTGCCAGCAGCTTACAAGTTCCCTACGAGCAGTACTTC
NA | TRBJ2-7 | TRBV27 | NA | CASSFPGALTYEQYF | TGTGCCAGCAGTTTCCCGGGCGCCCTGACCTACGAGCAGTACTTC
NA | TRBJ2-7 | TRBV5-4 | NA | CASSGIGEQYF | TGTGCCAGCAGCGGGATTGGCGAGCAGTACTTC
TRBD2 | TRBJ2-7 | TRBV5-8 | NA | CASSLGSPGGVNYEQYF | TGTGCCAGCAGCTTGGGGTCCCCGGGGGGGGTAAACTACGAGCAGTACTTC
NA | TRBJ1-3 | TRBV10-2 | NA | CASSAGGPGNTIYF | TGCGCCAGCAGTGCGGGGGGCCCTGGAAACACCATATATTTT
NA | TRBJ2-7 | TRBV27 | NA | CASGQGLKYYEQYF | TGTGCCAGCGGCCAAGGACTTAAATACTACGAGCAGTACTTC
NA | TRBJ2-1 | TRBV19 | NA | CASSMPSDPYNEQFF | TGTGCCAGTAGTATGCCTAGCGATCCCTACAATGAGCAGTTCTTC
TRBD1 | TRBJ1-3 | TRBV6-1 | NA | CASSVTGTGNTIYF | TGTGCCAGCAGTGTGACAGGGACTGGAAACACCATATATTTT
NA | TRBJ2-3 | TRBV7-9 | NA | CASSPYASGTDTQYF | TGTGCCAGCAGCCCCTACGCTAGCGGCACAGATACGCAGTATTTT
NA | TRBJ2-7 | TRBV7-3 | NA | CASSRQVRAYEQYF | TGTGCCAGCAGCCGACAGGTGAGGGCCTACGAGCAGTACTTC
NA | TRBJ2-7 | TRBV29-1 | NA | CSVDRGLGSEYEQYF | TGCAGCGTTGATAGGGGGTTGGGATCCGAATACGAGCAGTACTTC
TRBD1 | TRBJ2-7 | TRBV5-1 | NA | CASSLRQGYEQYF | TGCGCCAGCAGCCTAAGACAGGGCTACGAGCAGTACTTC
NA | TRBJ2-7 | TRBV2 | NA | CASSPGAVEQYF | TGTGCCAGCAGTCCCGGGGCTGTCGAGCAGTACTTC
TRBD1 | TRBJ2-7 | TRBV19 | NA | CASSIYAGGYEQYF | TGTGCCAGTAGTATTTACGCAGGGGGCTACGAGCAGTACTTC